This TCR beta chain is from a study of T cell repertoires in cytomegalovirus infection. Study details: Evidence of both CMV infection and a matching HLA type came from public TCR beta signatures. General study results and limits: Cumulative frequency of public TCR beta families picked out carriers of CMV plus the relevant HLA.

TCRdb analysed the reads with MiXCR anew, one entry per CDR3 protein. The profile covers around 630,000 distinct CDR3 sequences, with 20% to 25% appearing a single time and 6.5% to 10% taken by the ten largest. The CDR3 has 17 amino acids. Germline V gene lookup returns CDR1 MDHEN and CDR2 SYDVKM. Trimming took 4 bases from V and 3 from J; bases not matched to a gene: 11. This clonotype was recorded many times. No antigen is known for it. This chain uses TRBV28 with TRBJ1-2; 10 bases align to TRBD1. Input material: CD8+ T cells from PBMCs. The TCR comes from a human donor in good health (CMV status not recorded). Some clones in this sample may be carry-over from other donors' samples. In nucleotides, the CDR3 is TGTGCCAGCAGTTCCCGACAGGGGGCCGGCCCAGACTATGGCTACACCTTC. Its translation is CASSSRQGAGPDYGYTF.